Following are 27 T cell receptor beta chains from one sample sequenced in a study of T and B cells in COVID-19 patients. TRB rearrangements were amplified by multiplex PCR with BIOMED2 TRB-A/B primers. Using its own MiXCR run on the multiplex PCR reads, TCRdb lists one record per CDR3 protein. The sample yields roughly 15,000 distinct CDR3 sequences, 27% seen once. TRB was amplified from approximately 250-480 ng of blood genomic DNA. The sample comprised blood. Source of these receptors: a human donor who had recovered from COVID-19.

This clonotype was seen only a few times. The rearrangement links TRBV12-3 or TRBV12-4 to TRBJ1-2; a possible D gene is TRBD1 (6 bases). V was clipped by 3 bases and J by 6 bases, with 11 bases between them. The CDR3 is 13 amino acids. CDR3 protein: CASSFSGGDGYTF. CDR3 in DNA: TGTGCCAGCAGTTTCTCGGGGGGCGATGGCTACACCTTC.

This clonotype was detected only a few times. This sequence joins TRBV5-1 and TRBJ2-7; maybe TRBD1 (5 bases). The CDR3 consists of 14 residues. Trimming pared 0 bases from V and 0 bases from J, leaving 7 bases between. Germline CDR1 and CDR2: SGHRS and YFSETQ. The CDR3 loop reads CASSLETGSYEQYF. CDR3 nucleotides: TGCGCCAGCAGCTTGGAAACAGGCTCCTACGAGCAGTACTTC.

The chain joins TRBV6-1 to TRBJ1-2; D gene uncertain. Germline assignment: CDR1 MNHNS and CDR2 SASEGT. The CDR3 length is 12 residues. Trimming took off 10 bases at V and 7 bases at J, with 16 bases between the two ends. CDR3 protein: CATSRPPGGYTF. In nucleotides, the CDR3 is TGTGCCACTTCAAGGCCCCCCGGTGGCTACACCTTC.

This clonotype was seen ten or more times. The CDR3 region is CASSGQGNTGELFF. The DNA for the CDR3 is TGTGCCAGCAGTGGACAGGGGAACACCGGGGAGCTGTTTTTT. V is TRBV27 and J is TRBJ2-2; TRBD1 matches at 8 bases. The trim removed 5 bases at V and 1 base at J, leaving 0 bases unmatched. Germline lookup yields CDR1 MNHEY and CDR2 SMNVEV (reference sequence). The CDR3 covers 14 residues.

This clonotype has only a few counts. This rearrangement joins TRBV19 to TRBJ1-5, with TRBD1 matching over 9 bases. The CDR3 sequence is 15 residues long. The ends lost 7 bases at V and 6 bases at J; junction bases unmatched: 10. Germline V gives CDR1 LNHDA, CDR2 SQIVND (reference sequence). In DNA form, the CDR3 reads TGTGCCAGTAAACAGGGGGCACGTCAGGGTCAGCCCCAGCATTTT. Residues: CASKQGARQGQPQHF.

This clonotype occurred a few times. V usage is TRBV4-2 and J usage is TRBJ2-5, with no clear D. V was pared by 0 bases and J by 7 bases, with 15 bases between. The germline V gene has CDR1 LGHNA and CDR2 YNFKEQ. The CDR3 totals 15 residues. CDR3 nucleotide sequence: TGTGCCAGCAGCCAAGATGTCAGAACGGTCGGGACCCAGTACTTC. Its protein product is CASSQDVRTVGTQYF.

In this sample, this clonotype turned up many times. The chain carries TRBV6-5 and TRBJ1-2; D perhaps matches TRBD1 (6 bases). The CDR3 has 13 residues. V lost 2 bases to trimming and J lost 7 bases, with 11 bases between them. Per the germline V gene, CDR1 is MNHEY and CDR2 is SVGAGI. CDR3 sequence (DNA): TGTGCCAGCAGTTACAGGGGGAGGGCTGGCTACACCTTC. Protein product: CASSYRGRAGYTF.

This clonotype was picked up a small number of times. The chain recombines TRBV30 with TRBJ1-2; maybe TRBD1 (5 bases). Germline V CDR1 and CDR2: GTSNPN, SVGIG (reference sequence). The V and J ends lost 2 bases and 2 bases respectively, with 12 bases between them. The CDR3 runs 14 residues. The CDR3 nucleotides are TGTGCCTGGAGTAGGGGTAATAACAACTATGGCTACACCTTC. Translation gives CAWSRGNNNYGYTF.

The chain carries TRBV5-1 and TRBJ2-3, with D possibly being TRBD1 (5 bases). The V end lost 0 bases, the J end lost 6 bases, and 8 bases lay between the germline ends. Germline V CDR1 and CDR2: SGHRS, YFSETQ. The CDR3 consists of 13 residues. In DNA form, the CDR3 reads TGCGCCAGCAGCTTGGAGGGGAAGGATACGCAGTATTTT. Translation gives CASSLEGKDTQYF.

This clonotype ranks as medium-sized. The chain employs TRBV6-5 and TRBJ2-2; the D gene is possibly TRBD1 (6 bases). This CDR3 has 13 amino acids. In germline, CDR1 is MNHEY, CDR2 SVGAGI. Trimming pared 6 bases from V and 5 bases from J, leaving 10 bases between. CDR3 amino acids: CASRQTGTGELFF. The CDR3 region has the DNA TGTGCCAGCAGGCAGACAGGAACCGGGGAGCTGTTTTTT.

This clonotype was seen only a few times. The CDR3 sequence: CASSEGLEEETQYF. The CDR3 region has the DNA TGTGCCAGCAGTGAAGGGTTAGAGGAAGAGACCCAGTACTTC. V and J are TRBV6-1 and TRBJ2-5, with D unresolved. Looked up from germline, CDR1 is MNHNS and CDR2 is SASEGT. The CDR3 totals 14 residues. V was cut by 1 base and J by 3 bases, with 9 bases left in between.

Notes on this clonotype: A junction end diverges from the germline sequence, so it may reflect a read error. This chain joins TRBV30 and TRBJ1-2; weak D call: TRBD1 (5 bases). The CDR3 totals 14 residues. The germline V gene encodes CDR1 GTSNPN and CDR2 SVGIG (reference sequence). CDR3 nucleotide sequence: TGTGCCTGGAGTAGGGGTAATAACAACTATGGCTGCACCTTC. Protein sequence: CAWSRGNNNYGCTF.

This chain uses TRBV10-3 with TRBJ2-7, with 7 bases aligning to TRBD2. The V gene's germline CDR1 is ENHRY and CDR2 SYGVKD. The CDR3 runs 14 residues. As DNA, the CDR3 is TGTGACAGCACGAGGGACTACATCTCCTACGAGCAGTACTTC. Translating gives CDSTRDYISYEQYF.

This clonotype was counted between two and nine times. The CDR3 here is CAISESQGSYGYTF. CDR3 sequence (DNA): TGTGCCATCAGTGAGTCACAAGGATCCTATGGCTACACCTTC. This sequence joins TRBV10-3 and TRBJ1-2; no reliable D call. The CDR3 runs to 14 residues. The germline gives CDR1 ENHRY, CDR2 SYGVKD. V lost 0 bases and J 4 bases, leaving 9 bases between the germline ends.

By share, this clonotype ranks as medium-sized. This chain links TRBV29-1 with TRBJ2-1; 9 nucleotides align to TRBD1. The germline gives CDR1 SQVTM, CDR2 ANQGSEA. This CDR3 comprises 15 residues. Trimming at V came to 7 bases and at J to 6 bases, leaving 13 bases not matched to a gene. CDR3 sequence reads: CSAPSGTGIGNEQFF. The CDR3 DNA is TGCAGCGCCCCTTCCGGGACAGGGATAGGCAATGAGCAGTTCTTC.

The V call is TRBV15, the J call TRBJ1-2; D gene ambiguous. This CDR3 contains 14 residues. Germline V CDR1 and CDR2: LNHNV, YYDKDF (reference sequence). Trimming pared 0 bases from V and 4 bases from J, leaving 9 bases between. Written as DNA, the CDR3 is TGTGCCACCAGCAGAGAATGGAAGCTCTATGGCTACACCTTC. Translated, it gives CATSREWKLYGYTF.

In its sample, this clonotype is medium-sized. The rearrangement uses TRBV11-1 and TRBJ1-1, with TRBD1 as a possible D gene (6 bases). CDR1 SGHAT and CDR2 FQDESV come from the germline V gene (reference sequence). Trimming pared 5 bases from V and 11 bases from J, leaving 15 bases between. The CDR3 runs to 12 residues. The CDR3 sequence is CASSRNRDAAFF. For the CDR3, the DNA is TGTGCCAGCAGCCGAAACAGGGACGCGGCTTTCTTT.

This chain links TRBV21-1 with TRBJ1-5. TRBV21-1 is a pseudogene locus. This CDR3 region has 13 residues. CDR3 residues: CASSKGQTQPQHF. CDR3 sequence (DNA): TGTGCCAGCAGCAAAGGTCAGACCCAGCCCCAGCATTTT.

By frequency in the sample, this clonotype is medium-sized. The J gene is TRBJ1-2, the V gene TRBV12-3 or TRBV12-4, with D unresolved. V was pared by 3 bases and J by 13 bases, with 12 bases between. The CDR3 is 11 amino acids. This CDR3 reads CASSFSLEGTF. The DNA for the CDR3 is TGTGCCAGCAGTTTCTCACTCGAAGGCACCTTC.

Ten or more counts support this clonotype. The CDR3 loop is CASRKGGRTRSTDTQYF. CDR3 DNA sequence: TGTGCCAGCCGGAAGGGGGGCAGGACCAGGAGCACAGATACGCAGTATTTT. The V gene is TRBV6-1, the J gene TRBJ2-3; tentatively, D is TRBD1 or TRBD2 (6 bases each). CDR3 length: 17 residues. Trimming stripped 8 bases from V and 0 bases from J, with 21 bases between. Germline loops: CDR1 MNHNS, CDR2 SASEGT.

The rearrangement uses TRBV19 and TRBJ1-2, with 9 bases lining up with TRBD1. The V gene's germline CDR1 is LNHDA and CDR2 SQIVND (reference sequence). The CDR3 has 13 residues. Trimming cost V 6 bases and J 7 bases; bases outside gene matches: 6. CDR3 bases: TGTGCCAGTAGGCTACAGGGGGCGCTTGGCTACACCTTC. Residues: CASRLQGALGYTF.

The chain is built from TRBV18 and TRBJ1-2; the D gene is possibly TRBD1 (5 bases). CDR3 length equals 14 residues. Trimming removed 0 bases from V and 8 bases from J, with 13 bases in between. CDR1 is KGHSH and CDR2 is LQKENI in the germline V gene. The CDR3 region is CASSPPWDSGGYTF. In nucleotides, the CDR3 is TGTGCCAGCTCACCACCGTGGGACTCTGGGGGCTACACCTTC.

This clonotype was seen repeatedly, ten times or more. The gene calls are TRBV6-2 or TRBV6-3 and TRBJ2-1, with TRBD2 identical over 7 bases. With V trimmed by 4 bases and J by 1 base, 4 bases remained unmatched. The length of the CDR3 is 15 residues. Germline V lookup: CDR1 MNHEY, CDR2 SVGEGT. As DNA, the CDR3 is TGTGCCAGCAGTTCAGCGGGAATATCCTACAATGAGCAGTTCTTC. It yields the protein CASSSAGISYNEQFF.

The rearrangement links TRBV6-5 to TRBJ2-3; no firm D call. V lost 2 bases to trimming and J lost 4 bases, with 16 bases between them. The V gene's germline CDR1 is MNHEY and CDR2 SVGAGI. The CDR3 length is 16 residues. CDR3 sequence reads: CASSYLTKVAADTQYF. DNA for the CDR3: TGTGCCAGCAGTTACCTGACAAAGGTTGCCGCAGATACGCAGTATTTT.

This clonotype was observed many times. For the CDR3, the DNA is TGTGCCAGCAGGATGACAGGCCTCCTTTCTGGAAACACCATATATTTT. Translation gives CASRMTGLLSGNTIYF. V and J are TRBV6-5 and TRBJ1-3; D is perhaps TRBD1 (6 bases). The V end lost 6 bases, the J end lost 1 base, and 16 bases lay between the germline ends. Germline V CDR1 and CDR2: MNHEY, SVGAGI. The CDR3 runs to 16 residues.

Only a few counts were recorded for this clonotype. The J gene is TRBJ1-2, the V gene TRBV5-5; D remains unclear. The germline gives CDR1 SGHKS, CDR2 YYEKEE (reference sequence). V lost 2 bases and J 4 bases, leaving 21 bases between the germline ends. The CDR3 spans 17 residues. Here the CDR3 DNA reads TGTGCCAGCAGCTTAGTTCCCGGGCCCTCGAGCTTCTATGGCTACACCTTC. This sequence encodes CASSLVPGPSSFYGYTF. Filled out from reference TRBV5-5 and TRBJ1-2, the complete variable domain reads DAGVTQSPTHLIKTRGQQVTLRCSPISGHKSVSWYQQVLGQGPQFIFQYYEKEERGRGNFPDRFSARQFPNYSSELNVNALLLGDSALYLCASSLVPGPSSFYGYTFGSGTRLTVV.

V gene TRBV6-5 combines with J gene TRBJ1-2, with a tentative D call TRBD1 (5 bases). V was pared by 10 bases and J by 7 bases, with 19 bases between. Germline CDR1 reads MNHEY; CDR2 reads SVGAGI. CDR3 size: 13 residues. The CDR3 sequence is CATHIGGAAGYTF. In DNA, the CDR3 is TGTGCCACCCACATCGGCGGGGCTGCTGGCTACACCTTC.